The rows below give T cell receptor beta chains drawn from one sample of a study of T cells after yellow fever vaccination. TCRdb independently ran MiXCR on the 5' RACE reads; one entry per CDR3 protein. The sample includes some 120,000 distinct CDR3 sequences, roughly 15% seen only once; the top ten take roughly 47%. The sample was CD8+ T cells sorted from PBMCs, taken 5 days after the yellow fever booster vaccination. The receptors derive from a man aged 18 to 30 who received the YFV17D yellow fever vaccine. CDR3s include the opening cysteine and the closing phenylalanine or tryptophan. A D gene is named only where the DNA matches it firmly. Clone size, where shown, is once, few, many, or a class for clones that have expanded.

j_gene: TRBJ1-1
v_gene: TRBV3-1
d_gene: .
abundance: .
CDR3nt: TGTGCCAGCAGCCAAGGGGCGGGTGAAGCTTTCTTT
CDR3aa: CASSQGAGEAFF

j_gene: TRBJ2-7
v_gene: TRBV6-2/TRBV6-3
d_gene: .
abundance: .
CDR3nt: TGTGCCAGCAGTTACAGAGCGGTAGCCTACGAGCAGTACTTC
CDR3aa: CASSYRAVAYEQYF

j_gene: TRBJ1-4
v_gene: TRBV4-3
d_gene: .
abundance: few
CDR3nt: TGCGCCAGCAGCCAGGCAAACGGGGGACCCGGTGAAAAACTGTTTTTT
CDR3aa: CASSQANGGPGEKLFF

j_gene: TRBJ2-7
v_gene: TRBV7-2
d_gene: TRBD1
abundance: few
CDR3nt: TGTGCCAGCAGCCTCCGACAGGGTAACTACGAGCAGTACTTC
CDR3aa: CASSLRQGNYEQYF

j_gene: TRBJ2-3
v_gene: TRBV24-1
d_gene: TRBD2
abundance: .
CDR3nt: TGTGCCACCAGTGATTGGAGCGGGAGAGGCACAGATACGCAGTATTTT
CDR3aa: CATSDWSGRGTDTQYF

j_gene: TRBJ2-1
v_gene: TRBV19
d_gene: TRBD2
abundance: .
CDR3nt: TGTGCCAGTAGTATTGGGGGGGGTGAGCAGTTCTTC
CDR3aa: CASSIGGGEQFF

j_gene: TRBJ1-5
v_gene: TRBV4-1
d_gene: .
abundance: .
CDR3nt: TGCGCCAGCAGCCAAGATATGTGGGGGCTTCAGCCCCAGCATTTT
CDR3aa: CASSQDMWGLQPQHF

j_gene: TRBJ2-1
v_gene: TRBV19
d_gene: TRBD2
abundance: .
CDR3nt: TGTGCCAGTAGTATCGCGGGGGGCCGCAATGAGCAGTTCTTC
CDR3aa: CASSIAGGRNEQFF

j_gene: TRBJ2-7
v_gene: TRBV5-4
d_gene: .
abundance: few
CDR3nt: TGTGCCAGCAGCTTGGGTTGGGACCCCTCCTACGAGCAGTACTTC
CDR3aa: CASSLGWDPSYEQYF

j_gene: TRBJ2-5
v_gene: TRBV4-2
d_gene: .
abundance: .
CDR3nt: TGTGCCAGCAGCCAAGTAGAGGGCAGGGAGACCCAGTACTTC
CDR3aa: CASSQVEGRETQYF

j_gene: TRBJ2-4
v_gene: TRBV29-1
d_gene: .
abundance: .
CDR3nt: TGCAGCGCCTTAAACAAAAACATTCAGTACTTC
CDR3aa: CSALNKNIQYF

j_gene: TRBJ1-1
v_gene: TRBV6-1
d_gene: .
abundance: many
CDR3nt: TGTGCCAGCATCTACAGGGTAACGAACACTGAAGCTTTCTTT
CDR3aa: CASIYRVTNTEAFF

j_gene: TRBJ1-1
v_gene: TRBV11-2
d_gene: TRBD1
abundance: .
CDR3nt: TGTGCCAGCAGCTTAGGGACAGGGAGTGAAGCTTTCTTT
CDR3aa: CASSLGTGSEAFF

j_gene: TRBJ2-7
v_gene: TRBV6-2/TRBV6-3
d_gene: TRBD2
abundance: few
CDR3nt: TGTGCCAGCAGTTATCCGACTAGCGGGGCCAACTACGAGCAGTACTTC
CDR3aa: CASSYPTSGANYEQYF

j_gene: TRBJ2-1
v_gene: TRBV7-9
d_gene: TRBD2
abundance: .
CDR3nt: TGTGCCAGCAGCGCCACCCTGGCAGCGGGGCTGAGCGTGTTCTTC
CDR3aa: CASSATLAAGLSVFF

j_gene: TRBJ2-7
v_gene: TRBV27
d_gene: TRBD1
abundance: many
CDR3nt: TGTGCCAGCAGTACCTCGGGACAGAGATTTCACTACGAGCAGTACTTC
CDR3aa: CASSTSGQRFHYEQYF

j_gene: TRBJ2-7
v_gene: TRBV7-2
d_gene: .
abundance: .
CDR3nt: TGTGCCAGCAGCTTAGTCAGGGGTTACGAGCAGTACTTC
CDR3aa: CASSLVRGYEQYF

j_gene: TRBJ1-1
v_gene: TRBV6-6
d_gene: .
abundance: .
CDR3nt: TGTGCCAGCAGTTACTCGGCAGAGAAGAACACTGAAGCTTTCTTT
CDR3aa: CASSYSAEKNTEAFF

j_gene: TRBJ2-5
v_gene: TRBV4-1
d_gene: TRBD2
abundance: .
CDR3nt: TGCGCCAGCAGCCAAGGCGGACTAGCGGGGGTACAAGAGACCCAGTACTTC
CDR3aa: CASSQGGLAGVQETQYF

j_gene: TRBJ2-7
v_gene: TRBV6-5
d_gene: .
abundance: .
CDR3nt: TGTGCCAGCAGTTACGGGTTGGGCTCCTACGAGCAGTACTTC
CDR3aa: CASSYGLGSYEQYF

j_gene: TRBJ1-2
v_gene: TRBV6-1
d_gene: .
abundance: .
CDR3nt: TGTGCCAGCAGCCGAAGCCGCCTTACTCCCGACTATGGCTACACCTTC
CDR3aa: CASSRSRLTPDYGYTF

j_gene: TRBJ2-3
v_gene: TRBV4-2
d_gene: TRBD2
abundance: many
CDR3nt: TGTGCCAGCAGCCAAGGACTGGGACGGCGGGAGCCCACAGATACGCAGTATTTT
CDR3aa: CASSQGLGRREPTDTQYF

j_gene: TRBJ2-1
v_gene: TRBV3-1
d_gene: .
abundance: .
CDR3nt: TGTGCCAGCAGCCAAGATGTCAATGAGCAGTTCTTC
CDR3aa: CASSQDVNEQFF

j_gene: TRBJ2-1
v_gene: TRBV7-2
d_gene: TRBD2
abundance: few
CDR3nt: TGTGCCAGCAGCTTAGCGTTCGCGGGGGGGGATCTATACAATGAGCAGTTCTTC
CDR3aa: CASSLAFAGGDLYNEQFF

j_gene: TRBJ2-3
v_gene: TRBV7-9
d_gene: TRBD1
abundance: many
CDR3nt: TGTGCCGGGCTGAGGGGGCCCACAGATACGCAGTATTTT
CDR3aa: CAGLRGPTDTQYF

j_gene: TRBJ1-1
v_gene: TRBV4-3
d_gene: .
abundance: .
CDR3nt: TGCGCCAGCAGCCGAATGACAGACACTGAAGCTTTCTTT
CDR3aa: CASSRMTDTEAFF

j_gene: TRBJ2-7
v_gene: TRBV4-1
d_gene: TRBD1
abundance: few
CDR3nt: TGCGCCAGCAGCCCCATGCCGGACAGGGCCTACGAGCAGTACTTC
CDR3aa: CASSPMPDRAYEQYF

j_gene: TRBJ2-3
v_gene: TRBV3-1
d_gene: .
abundance: few
CDR3nt: TGTGCCAGCAGCTTCGTAACTAGCCCTAATACGCAGTATTTT
CDR3aa: CASSFVTSPNTQYF

j_gene: TRBJ2-5
v_gene: TRBV7-9
d_gene: .
abundance: .
CDR3nt: TGTGCCAGCAGCCCGGGGTACCAAGAGACCCAGTACTTC
CDR3aa: CASSPGYQETQYF

j_gene: TRBJ2-3
v_gene: TRBV9
d_gene: TRBD2
abundance: .
CDR3nt: TGTGCCAGCAGCCACGGGGCTCCAGCGGGGGCTACAGATACGCAGTATTTT
CDR3aa: CASSHGAPAGATDTQYF

j_gene: TRBJ1-2
v_gene: TRBV11-1
d_gene: .
abundance: .
CDR3nt: TGTGCCAGCAGCTTAGCTTCGGACAGCTTTAACTATGGCTACACCTTC
CDR3aa: CASSLASDSFNYGYTF

j_gene: TRBJ1-1
v_gene: TRBV12-3/TRBV12-4
d_gene: .
abundance: few
CDR3nt: TGTGCCAGCAGTTTTAATGCTTTAGCTTTCTTT
CDR3aa: CASSFNALAFF

j_gene: TRBJ1-1
v_gene: TRBV30
d_gene: .
abundance: .
CDR3nt: TGTGCCTGGATTTTGGACGGGTACCGATTTGAAGCTTTCTTT
CDR3aa: CAWILDGYRFEAFF

j_gene: TRBJ2-5
v_gene: TRBV12-3/TRBV12-4
d_gene: .
abundance: few
CDR3nt: TGTGCCAGCAGTCCCCGGGGCCTGGAGACCCAGTACTTC
CDR3aa: CASSPRGLETQYF

j_gene: TRBJ1-1
v_gene: TRBV7-6
d_gene: .
abundance: .
CDR3nt: TGTGCCAGCAGCCCGGATGGGGGCACTGAAGCTTTCTTT
CDR3aa: CASSPDGGTEAFF

j_gene: TRBJ1-3
v_gene: TRBV11-2
d_gene: TRBD1
abundance: many
CDR3nt: TGTGCCAGCAGCTTACAGTGGACAGGGATTGGAAACACCATATATTTT
CDR3aa: CASSLQWTGIGNTIYF

j_gene: TRBJ1-6
v_gene: TRBV4-3
d_gene: .
abundance: .
CDR3nt: TGCGCCAGCAGACCGGACTCCAGGAGAGATAATTCACCCCTCCACTTT
CDR3aa: CASRPDSRRDNSPLHF

j_gene: TRBJ1-1
v_gene: TRBV10-3
d_gene: .
abundance: .
CDR3nt: TGTGCCATCAAGGCCCAACTGTCTGAAGCTTTCTTT
CDR3aa: CAIKAQLSEAFF

j_gene: TRBJ2-3
v_gene: TRBV6-5
d_gene: TRBD2
abundance: .
CDR3nt: TGTGCCAGCAGTTACTCAGGGGGAGGCCGGACTAGCGCCCAAACAGATACGCAGTATTTT
CDR3aa: CASSYSGGGRTSAQTDTQYF

j_gene: TRBJ1-2
v_gene: TRBV19
d_gene: .
abundance: few
CDR3nt: TGTGCCAGTAGAGAGGGGTTGGATGGCTACACCTTC
CDR3aa: CASREGLDGYTF

j_gene: TRBJ2-7
v_gene: TRBV5-5
d_gene: TRBD1
abundance: few
CDR3nt: TGTGCCAGCAGCCTGACAGGGGTGAGCCCCTACGAGCAGTACTTC
CDR3aa: CASSLTGVSPYEQYF

j_gene: TRBJ1-4
v_gene: TRBV27
d_gene: .
abundance: few
CDR3nt: TGTGCCAGCAGTTTACTTGCCGGACTTGCAACTAATGAAAAACTGTTTTTT
CDR3aa: CASSLLAGLATNEKLFF

j_gene: TRBJ2-7
v_gene: TRBV6-6
d_gene: .
abundance: few
CDR3nt: TGTGCCAGCAGTTACTCGAGGGAGAGCTCCTACGAGCAGTACTTC
CDR3aa: CASSYSRESSYEQYF

j_gene: TRBJ2-7
v_gene: TRBV2
d_gene: .
abundance: few
CDR3nt: TGTGCCAGCAGCCCGAAATACGAGCAGTACTTC
CDR3aa: CASSPKYEQYF

j_gene: TRBJ1-2
v_gene: TRBV12-5
d_gene: .
abundance: few
CDR3nt: TGTGCTAGTGGTTTGATCCTCGGGGGATTGGGGGATGGCTACACCTTC
CDR3aa: CASGLILGGLGDGYTF

j_gene: TRBJ2-1
v_gene: TRBV11-2
d_gene: .
abundance: .
CDR3nt: TGTGCCAGCAGCTCGACCCAGTGGGGTTCCTTCTACAATGAGCAGTTCTTC
CDR3aa: CASSSTQWGSFYNEQFF

j_gene: TRBJ1-5
v_gene: TRBV5-1
d_gene: .
abundance: .
CDR3nt: TGCGCCAGCAGCTCCGGACGGGGCAAGCCCCAGCATTTT
CDR3aa: CASSSGRGKPQHF

j_gene: TRBJ1-1
v_gene: TRBV4-1
d_gene: .
abundance: .
CDR3nt: TGCGCCAGCAGCCAAGCGCCTGGCCCACCTTCCGCTGAAGCTTTCTTT
CDR3aa: CASSQAPGPPSAEAFF

j_gene: TRBJ2-5
v_gene: TRBV28
d_gene: .
abundance: .
CDR3nt: TGTGCCAGCAGGGAACCACAGGGAGGAGAGACCCAGTACTTC
CDR3aa: CASREPQGGETQYF

j_gene: TRBJ1-3
v_gene: TRBV4-1
d_gene: .
abundance: .
CDR3nt: TGCGCCAGCAGCCAAGAGGGACGTGATGGAAACACCATATATTTT
CDR3aa: CASSQEGRDGNTIYF

j_gene: TRBJ2-3
v_gene: TRBV7-6
d_gene: TRBD2
abundance: .
CDR3nt: TGTGCCAGCAGCGGTCAGCGGGGGGGGCCTACGGAGGCGCAGTATTTT
CDR3aa: CASSGQRGGPTEAQYF

j_gene: TRBJ2-7
v_gene: TRBV6-5
d_gene: TRBD1
abundance: .
CDR3nt: TGTGCCAGCAGTACTATGACAGGGGGCTTCTACGAGCAGTACTTC
CDR3aa: CASSTMTGGFYEQYF

j_gene: TRBJ1-2
v_gene: TRBV6-1
d_gene: .
abundance: once
CDR3nt: TGTGCCACGCAAAGGGGTACGCTTGGCTACACCTTC
CDR3aa: CATQRGTLGYTF

j_gene: TRBJ1-1
v_gene: TRBV6-5
d_gene: .
abundance: .
CDR3nt: TGTGCCAGCGCCTCGCCTATGAACACTGAAGCTTTCTTT
CDR3aa: CASASPMNTEAFF

j_gene: TRBJ1-1
v_gene: TRBV12-3/TRBV12-4
d_gene: .
abundance: few
CDR3nt: TGTGCCAGCAGGGACAGATCAAACACTGAAGCTTTCTTT
CDR3aa: CASRDRSNTEAFF

j_gene: TRBJ1-1
v_gene: TRBV7-2
d_gene: .
abundance: .
CDR3nt: TGTGCCAGCAGCTTAGTCGGGCCTTTTTCTTTCTTT
CDR3aa: CASSLVGPFSFF

j_gene: TRBJ2-2
v_gene: TRBV6-1
d_gene: .
abundance: .
CDR3nt: TGTGCCAGCAGTATAACAGGGCGAACCGGGGAGCTGTTTTTT
CDR3aa: CASSITGRTGELFF

j_gene: TRBJ2-5
v_gene: TRBV3-1
d_gene: TRBD2
abundance: .
CDR3nt: TGTGCCAGCAGCCTGACTAGCGGGGGGGGCCGAGAGACCCAGTACTTC
CDR3aa: CASSLTSGGGRETQYF

j_gene: TRBJ1-2
v_gene: TRBV12-3/TRBV12-4
d_gene: .
abundance: .
CDR3nt: TGTGCCAGCAGTTTAAGGTCAGGAGGCTACACCTTC
CDR3aa: CASSLRSGGYTF

j_gene: TRBJ1-5
v_gene: TRBV4-3
d_gene: .
abundance: .
CDR3nt: TGCGCCAGCAGCCAAGTAGTCGGGGAAAATCAGCCCCAGCATTTT
CDR3aa: CASSQVVGENQPQHF